The 5 T cell receptor beta chains below come from one sample, sequenced in a study of blood T cell repertoires in COVID-19 (dated by TCRdb to the early 2020s). To prepare the library, the immunoSEQ multiplex PCR assay was applied. TCRdb carries this immuneACCESS record with in-frame sequences only. Its versions omit some clonotypes, under half of them owing to an unresolved V gene in the studies checked, with the rest unexplained. The sample table records about 110,000 clones; roughly four fifths of these occur just once. The ten top clones hold roughly a tenth of the sample. The sample consisted of peripheral blood. These receptors were obtained from a woman aged 70 to 79 with acute or convalescent COVID-19.

This sequence joins TRBV5-4 and TRBJ1-4, with 7 bases lining up with TRBD1. Germline CDR1 SGHNT, CDR2 YYREEE (reference sequence). This CDR3 region has 15 residues. Trimming at V came to 4 bases and at J to 4 bases, leaving 7 bases not matched to a gene. CDR3 sequence reads: CASSLRTGHNEKLFF. In nucleotides, the CDR3 is TGTGCCAGCAGCCTCCGGACAGGCCATAATGAAAAACTGTTTTTT.

CDR3 DNA: TGTGCCAGCAGCCCCACGGGACAGAGAAATGAAAAACTGTTTTTT. Translating gives CASSPTGQRNEKLFF. The chain uses TRBV7-2 and TRBJ1-4; TRBD1 matches 7 bases. The CDR3 has 15 amino acids. V was pared by 5 bases and J by 5 bases, with 8 bases of the junction left unmatched. Germline values: CDR1 SGHTA, CDR2 FQGNSA.

The rearrangement uses TRBV5-1 and TRBJ2-7; TRBD2 agrees at 9 bases. Germline loops: CDR1 SGHRS, CDR2 YFSETQ. CDR3 size: 15 residues. Trimming took 0 bases from V and 2 from J; bases not matched to a gene: 3. The CDR3 DNA reads TGCGCCAGCAGCTTGGAGGGCGGGAGGGCCTACGAGCAGTACTTC. It is translated as CASSLEGGRAYEQYF.

This clone was seen more than once but under ten times. The rearrangement joins TRBV3-1 (or the pseudogene TRBV3-2) to TRBJ1-6, with a possible D match to TRBD1 (5 bases). This CDR3 is 17 amino acids long. Trimming took 2 bases from V and 0 from J, leaving 11 bases between them. Per germline, CDR1 LGHDT and CDR2 YNNKEL (reference sequence). The chain's CDR3 is CASSQQAQGSYNSPLHF. CDR3 DNA: TGTGCCAGCAGCCAACAGGCCCAGGGCTCCTATAATTCACCCCTCCACTTT.

CDR3 protein: CASSNPLRQYF. CDR3 bases: TGTGCCAGCAGTAATCCGCTAAGGCAGTACTTC. The chain employs TRBV6-5 and TRBJ2-7; no reliable D call. The V gene lost 5 bases and the J gene lost 9 bases, with 11 bases spanning the gap. Germline loops: CDR1 MNHEY, CDR2 SVGAGI. The CDR3 spans 11 residues.